This entry lists 14 T cell receptor beta chains sequenced from one sample in a study of CD8+ T cells in alopecia areata (dated by TCRdb to the late 2010s). This sample's time point label indicates: 24 weeks on oral tofacitinib. This specimen's treatment or condition label, interpreted: oral pan-JAK inhibitor, 5-10 mg twice daily. The library was produced with the immunoSEQ multiplex PCR assay. RNA was extracted from all samples and reverse transcribed into cDNA, which served as template for TCR sequencing. The clones in this table, taken by TCRdb from immuneACCESS, are in-frame only. Not every clone is retained; where verified, under half of the shortfall comes from an unresolved V gene, and the cause of the rest is unknown. In this sample the table shows 150,000 to 200,000 clones, about three fifths of which occur a single time. The ten largest account for approximately 1% of the sample. The sample here was CD4+ T cells sorted from blood, taken at week 24, from a patient treated with tofacitinib. These receptors all stem from a human donor with alopecia areata.

This clone occurred a few times. This chain uses TRBV2 with TRBJ1-6; D unclear. Trimming removed 6 bases from V and 8 bases from J, with 14 bases in between. CDR1 SNHLY and CDR2 FYNNEI come from the germline V gene. This CDR3 has 14 residues. The chain's CDR3 is CASRWSRSDSPLHF. CDR3 nucleotide sequence: TGTGCCAGCAGGTGGTCCAGATCCGATTCACCCCTCCACTTT.

V is TRBV10-3 and J is TRBJ2-3; the D gene is possibly TRBD2 (5 bases). CDR1 and CDR2 (germline): ENHRY, SYGVKD. Trimming took off 4 bases at V and 0 bases at J, with 5 bases between the two ends. CDR3 length equals 13 residues. The CDR3 spells CAISGTSTDTQYF. In DNA form, the CDR3 reads TGTGCCATCAGTGGGACTAGCACAGATACGCAGTATTTT.

There are a few counts of this clone. This rearrangement joins TRBV5-6 to TRBJ2-7, with 7 bases lining up with TRBD1. J gave up 3 bases and V 6 bases, and 9 bases lay outside the gene matches. The CDR3 runs 14 residues. Germline-derived CDR1 and CDR2 are SGHDT and YYEEEE. The CDR3: CASTSTGTDYEQYF. The CDR3 DNA follows: TGTGCCAGCACGTCAACCGGGACAGACTACGAGCAGTACTTC.

CDR3 DNA sequence: TGTGCCAGCAGTGGGGGTAAGGGGAGTGTCTACGAGCAGTACTTC. It encodes CASSGGKGSVYEQYF. The rearrangement uses TRBV25-1 and TRBJ2-7, with D perhaps being TRBD1 or TRBD2 (5 bases each). Trimming cost V 4 bases and J 3 bases, with 16 bases left between them. The CDR3 length is 15 residues. The germline V gene has CDR1 MGHDK and CDR2 SYGVNS.

The chain uses TRBV30 and TRBJ2-2, with D possibly called TRBD1 or TRBD2 (5 bases each). Trimming left V 1 base short and J 1 base short, with 7 bases between. CDR3 length: 14 amino acids. CDR1 GTSNPN and CDR2 SVGIG come from the germline V gene (reference sequence). This CDR3 is CAWSGGMNTGELFF. DNA for the CDR3: TGTGCCTGGAGTGGGGGGATGAACACCGGGGAGCTGTTTTTT.

The chain recombines TRBV29-1 with TRBJ1-1, with D possibly being TRBD1 (5 bases). Germline lookup yields CDR1 SQVTM and CDR2 ANQGSEA. This CDR3 comprises 12 residues. V was pared by 6 bases and J by 1 base, with 9 bases between. Here the CDR3 reads CSVGHQNTEAFF. As DNA, the CDR3 is TGCAGCGTCGGACACCAGAACACTGAAGCTTTCTTT.

This clone was seen just once. V and J are TRBV27 and TRBJ2-1; D remains ambiguous. The V end lost 2 bases, the J end lost 6 bases, and 11 bases lay between the germline ends. The CDR3 loop spans 14 amino acids. The germline V gene encodes CDR1 MNHEY and CDR2 SMNVEV (reference sequence). CDR3 in amino acids: CASSLGRLANEQFF. The CDR3, as DNA: TGTGCCAGCAGTTTAGGCAGGCTCGCCAATGAGCAGTTCTTC.

V usage is TRBV27 and J usage is TRBJ2-4, with TRBD2 matching over 10 bases. Germline lookup yields CDR1 MNHEY and CDR2 SMNVEV (reference sequence). The ends lost 5 bases at V and 7 bases at J; junction bases unmatched: 8. CDR3 size: 15 residues. The CDR3 bases are TGTGCCAGCAGTCCGACAGCGGGGGGGCGGAACATTCAGTACTTC. It translates to CASSPTAGGRNIQYF.

The chain uses TRBV7-2 and TRBJ1-1; D call uncertain. CDR1 and CDR2 from the germline V gene are SGHTA and FQGNSA. V lost 5 bases to trimming and J lost 2 bases, with 18 bases between them. This CDR3 is 16 amino acids long. In nucleotides, the CDR3 is TGTGCCAGCAGCCACAAACGGAGAACTTCTAACACTGAAGCTTTCTTT. This translates into CASSHKRRTSNTEAFF.

This clone occurred a few times. V usage is TRBV7-2 and J usage is TRBJ1-2; 8 positions match TRBD1. Germline V gives CDR1 SGHTA, CDR2 FQGNSA. The CDR3 has 13 amino acids. V shed 5 bases and J 8 bases; nucleotides not matched to a gene: 7. The CDR3 sequence: CASSPLGQGGYTF. The CDR3 DNA reads TGTGCCAGCAGCCCTCTCGGACAGGGAGGCTACACCTTC. Full variable domain (remainder filled in from reference TRBV7-2 and TRBJ1-2): GAGVSQSPSNKVTEKGKDVELRCDPISGHTALYWYRQSLGQGLEFLIYFQGNSAPDKSGLPSDRFSAERTGGSVSTLTIQRTQQEDSAVYLCASSPLGQGGYTFGSGTRLTVV.

CDR3 DNA sequence: TGTGCCTGTCGGACGGAAAATATTAACTATGGCTACACCTTC. Translation: CACRTENINYGYTF. V usage is TRBV30 and J usage is TRBJ1-2; D gene ambiguous. This CDR3 has 14 amino acids. Germline V gives CDR1 GTSNPN, CDR2 SVGIG (reference sequence). V was cut by 6 bases and J by 1 base, with 15 bases left in between.

This rearrangement joins TRBV30 to TRBJ1-6; D possibly corresponds to TRBD1 (5 bases). The V and J ends lost 0 bases and 8 bases respectively, with 11 bases between them. The CDR3 spans 14 residues. Germline lookup yields CDR1 GTSNPN and CDR2 SVGIG (reference sequence). CDR3 amino acids: CAWSVPGTDSPLHF. DNA for the CDR3: TGTGCCTGGAGTGTACCTGGGACTGATTCACCCCTCCACTTT.

The chain employs TRBV2 and TRBJ1-6, with D maybe TRBD1 (6 bases). Between the trimmed V and J ends, which lost 3 bases and 5 bases, there was a span of 14 bases. The CDR3 contains 16 residues. Germline CDR1 reads SNHLY; CDR2 reads FYNNEI. This chain's CDR3 is CASSDARTANNSPLHF. The DNA of the CDR3 is TGTGCCAGCAGTGACGCCAGGACAGCCAATAATTCACCCCTCCACTTT. The whole variable domain, remainder taken from reference TRBV2 and TRBJ1-6, is EPEVTQTPSHQVTQMGQEVILRCVPISNHLYFYWYRQILGQKVEFLVSFYNNEISEKSEIFDDQFSVERPDGSNFTLKIRSTKLEDSAMYFCASSDARTANNSPLHFGNGTRLTVT.

The table lists this clone with a few counts. The rearrangement joins TRBV29-1 to TRBJ1-1; 7 bases line up with TRBD1. Germline values: CDR1 SQVTM, CDR2 ANQGSEA. V lost 5 bases, J lost 0 bases, and 6 bases stayed unmatched. This CDR3 comprises 14 residues. CDR3 DNA sequence: TGCAGCGTTAGGACAGGAGACTTGAACACTGAAGCTTTCTTT. Its translation is CSVRTGDLNTEAFF. Filled out from reference TRBV29-1 and TRBJ1-1, the complete variable domain reads SAVISQKPSRDICQRGTSLTIQCQVDSQVTMMFWYRQQPGQSLTLIATANQGSEATYESGFVIDKFPISRPNLTFSTLTVSNMSPEDSSIYLCSVRTGDLNTEAFFGQGTRLTVV.